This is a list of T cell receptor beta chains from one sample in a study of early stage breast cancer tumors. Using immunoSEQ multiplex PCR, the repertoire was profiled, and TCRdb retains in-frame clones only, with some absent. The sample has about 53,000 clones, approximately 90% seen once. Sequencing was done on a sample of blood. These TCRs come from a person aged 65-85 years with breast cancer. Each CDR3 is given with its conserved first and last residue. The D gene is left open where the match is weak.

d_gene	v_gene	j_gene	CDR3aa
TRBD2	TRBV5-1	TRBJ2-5	CASSQASGGFQETQYF
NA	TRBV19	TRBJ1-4	CASSIRGGTSEKLFF
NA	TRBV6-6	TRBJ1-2	CASSTTGSNYGYTF
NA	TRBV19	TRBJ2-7	CASSNVGEQYF
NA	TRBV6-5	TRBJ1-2	CASSYSMSKGQTGYTF
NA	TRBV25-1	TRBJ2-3	CASSVTGWDTQYF
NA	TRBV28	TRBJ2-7	CASSSGQGYEQYF
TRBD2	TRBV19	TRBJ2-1	CASSFGLAGGNEQFF
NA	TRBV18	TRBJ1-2	CASSPQKIATGTNYGYTF
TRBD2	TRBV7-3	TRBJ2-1	CASSLTSGRVHEQFF
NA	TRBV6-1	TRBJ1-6	CASSELERSPLHF
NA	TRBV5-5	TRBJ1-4	CASSLGEINEKLFF
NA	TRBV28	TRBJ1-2	CASSPTDRGYTF
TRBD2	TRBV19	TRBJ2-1	CASSSPGTSGGAGEQFF
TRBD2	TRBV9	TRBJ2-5	CASSVGGGRETQYF
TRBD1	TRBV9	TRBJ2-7	CASSPRQGAGFYEQYF
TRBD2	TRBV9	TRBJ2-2	CASSVAAGATTGELFF
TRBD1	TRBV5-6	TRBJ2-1	CASSFGTGGNNEQFF
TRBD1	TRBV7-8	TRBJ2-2	CASSLGDRVRRELFF
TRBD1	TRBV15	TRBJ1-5	CATSVKLGTVSNQPQHF
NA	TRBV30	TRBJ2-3	CARRVKGVLGDTQYF
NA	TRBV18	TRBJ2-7	CASSPPGASAYEQYF
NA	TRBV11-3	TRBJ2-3	CASSSTDTQYF
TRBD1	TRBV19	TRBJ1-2	CASSAVGRGAYGYTF
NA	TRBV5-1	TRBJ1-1	CASSSNVGDTEAFF
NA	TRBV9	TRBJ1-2	CASSVGQGGYTF
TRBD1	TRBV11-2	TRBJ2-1	CASSRQRDSISYNEQFF
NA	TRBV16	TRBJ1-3	CASSQEGGFGNTIYF
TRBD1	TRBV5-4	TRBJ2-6	CASSSTGGTGANVLTF
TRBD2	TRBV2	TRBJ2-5	CASSYIAGGGETQYF
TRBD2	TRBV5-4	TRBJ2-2	CASSSGTSGRGGELFF
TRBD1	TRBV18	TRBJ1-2	CASSPGQGEDGYTF
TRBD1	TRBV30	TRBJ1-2	CAWSATGGDSYTF
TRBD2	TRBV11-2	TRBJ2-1	CASSLLREAWFF
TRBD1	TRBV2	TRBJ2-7	CASSVGTEIYEQYF
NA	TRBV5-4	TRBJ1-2	CASSSGFRNYGYTF
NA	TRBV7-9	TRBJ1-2	CASSLGGNYGYTF
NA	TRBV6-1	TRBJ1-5	CASRGDLGHQPQHF
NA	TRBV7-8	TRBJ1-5	CASSLDYGNQPQHF
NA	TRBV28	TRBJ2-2	CASNELQFGELFF
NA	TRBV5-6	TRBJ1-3	CASSLDPGNGNTIYF
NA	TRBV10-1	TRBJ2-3	CASSEGQTDTQYF
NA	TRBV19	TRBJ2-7	CASSARGALYEQYF
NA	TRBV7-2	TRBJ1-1	CASSLAAESHTEAFF
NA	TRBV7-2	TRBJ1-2	CASSEGTGNYGYTF
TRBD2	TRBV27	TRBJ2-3	CASSLLGGRGGTDTQYF
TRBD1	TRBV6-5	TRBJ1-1	CASSDRGKRAFF
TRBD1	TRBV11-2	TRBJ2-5	CASSPRQGVTQYF
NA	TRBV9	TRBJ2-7	CASSVGQASYEQYF
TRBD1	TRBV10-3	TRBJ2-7	CAISDNDRDSYEQYF
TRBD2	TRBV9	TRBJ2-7	CASSDRIAGGPNEQYF
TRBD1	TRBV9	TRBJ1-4	CASSVAWTGEGLFF